The rows below give T cell receptor beta chains drawn from one sample of a study of memory CD4+ T cells and cytomegalovirus serostatus. The repertoire was sequenced with immunoSEQ multiplex PCR; TCRdb's copy has only in-frame clones and lacks some. Of under 55,000 clones detected, 83% appear once; the ten largest clones hold 2%. The specimen was memory CD4+ T cells from blood. These receptors all stem from an adult in good health and CMV-seropositive. CDR3s include the opening cysteine and the closing phenylalanine or tryptophan. The order of the fields is CDR3 DNA, CDR3 protein, V gene, J gene, D gene, clone size. D genes are given only for firm matches. For some rows the clone size is stated as once, few or many, or as a class when expanded; others skip it.

DNA: TGTGCCAGCAGCTTTCAGGGGGCTAATGAAAAACTGTTTTTT; CDR3: CASSFQGANEKLFF; V: TRBV7-8; J: TRBJ1-4; D: TRBD1; size: once
DNA: TGTGCCAGCTCACCAGGACAGGGTTCCGCTTCTGGGGCCAACGTCCTGACTTTC; CDR3: CASSPGQGSASGANVLTF; V: TRBV18; J: TRBJ2-6; D: TRBD1; size: .
DNA: TGTGCCAGCAGCCCCCCGGACGGCGGACGGGAGACCCAGTACTTC; CDR3: CASSPPDGGRETQYF; V: TRBV7-2; J: TRBJ2-5; D: .; size: few
DNA: TGTGCCTGGAGTGTACAAGGGGCGGGGTACTATGGCTACACCTTC; CDR3: CAWSVQGAGYYGYTF; V: TRBV30; J: TRBJ1-2; D: .; size: .
DNA: TGTGCCAGCAGCTTAGTTTCTGCAGGCTACACCTTC; CDR3: CASSLVSAGYTF; V: TRBV7-2; J: TRBJ1-2; D: .; size: .
DNA: TGTGCCAGCAGCTTACAGGGGAACACCGGGGAGCTGTTTTTT; CDR3: CASSLQGNTGELFF; V: TRBV7-3; J: TRBJ2-2; D: .; size: few
DNA: TGCGCCAGCAGCCAAGGATGGGGGTACCAAGAGACCCAGTACTTC; CDR3: CASSQGWGYQETQYF; V: TRBV4-3; J: TRBJ2-5; D: .; size: .
DNA: TGTAGTGGGGGGGTCCAAGAGACCCAGTACTTC; CDR3: CSGGVQETQYF; V: TRBV20-1; J: TRBJ2-5; D: TRBD2; size: .
DNA: TGTGCCACCAGCAGATCCGGGACAGCCTATGGCTACACCTTC; CDR3: CATSRSGTAYGYTF; V: TRBV15; J: TRBJ1-2; D: TRBD1; size: few
DNA: TGTGCCAGCAGCCTACAGGGGGGAGGTCAGCCCCAGCATTTT; CDR3: CASSLQGGGQPQHF; V: TRBV7-2; J: TRBJ1-5; D: TRBD1; size: .
DNA: TGTGCCAGCAGTCAATCCGGGACAGGACCATACGAGCAGTACTTC; CDR3: CASSQSGTGPYEQYF; V: TRBV11-2; J: TRBJ2-7; D: TRBD1; size: once
DNA: TGTGCCAGCAGCTTCAACAGGGACTACGAGCAGTACTTC; CDR3: CASSFNRDYEQYF; V: TRBV7-2; J: TRBJ2-7; D: .; size: .
DNA: TGTGCCAGCAGTGAAATTTGGGCGGGACCGAATAAAAAACTGTTTTTT; CDR3: CASSEIWAGPNKKLFF; V: TRBV6-1; J: TRBJ1-4; D: .; size: .
DNA: TGTGCCAGCAGCAATTGTGGTCTAACCCAGTACTTC; CDR3: CASSNCGLTQYF; V: TRBV21-1; J: TRBJ2-5; D: .; size: .
DNA: TGTGCCACCAGCAGATCCGCAGGGACCGGAAACACCATATATTTT; CDR3: CATSRSAGTGNTIYF; V: TRBV15; J: TRBJ1-3; D: .; size: .
DNA: TGCAGCGTTGAGGACACGGGGGGTGGCTACACCTTC; CDR3: CSVEDTGGGYTF; V: TRBV29-1; J: TRBJ1-2; D: .; size: .
DNA: TGTGCCAGCCGACCACACGGGACAACTGGGGCCAACGTCCTGACTTTC; CDR3: CASRPHGTTGANVLTF; V: TRBV27; J: TRBJ2-6; D: .; size: .
DNA: TGCGTGCTAGTGGGGGTGGGAAGATCTGGGGCCAACGTCCTGACTTTC; CDR3: CVLVGVGRSGANVLTF; V: TRBV12-5; J: TRBJ2-6; D: .; size: .
DNA: TGTGCCACCAGCAGAGCGCTCTCTGGAAACACCATATATTTT; CDR3: CATSRALSGNTIYF; V: TRBV15; J: TRBJ1-3; D: .; size: .
DNA: TGCGCCAGCAGCACTGGGACAGAGGGCGAGACCCAGTACTTC; CDR3: CASSTGTEGETQYF; V: TRBV5-1; J: TRBJ2-5; D: TRBD1; size: .
DNA: TGTGCCTGGAGCCCTGGGGCAGGCCAGCACACCGGGGAGCTGTTTTTT; CDR3: CAWSPGAGQHTGELFF; V: TRBV30; J: TRBJ2-2; D: .; size: .
DNA: TGTGCCAGCAGCTTGTTTTCGGCGGGCGGATACGAGCAGTACTTC; CDR3: CASSLFSAGGYEQYF; V: TRBV5-6; J: TRBJ2-7; D: .; size: .
DNA: TGTGCCAGCAGTTACTCGGGCTCAAATTCACCCCTCCACTTT; CDR3: CASSYSGSNSPLHF; V: TRBV6-5; J: TRBJ1-6; D: .; size: .
DNA: TGTGCCAGCAGTGAAGTAGCGGGGGACTCTAATGAGCAGTTCTTC; CDR3: CASSEVAGDSNEQFF; V: TRBV2; J: TRBJ2-1; D: TRBD2; size: .
DNA: TGTGCCAGCACCTTATACAGGGCGACCGGGGAGCTGTTTTTT; CDR3: CASTLYRATGELFF; V: TRBV11-2; J: TRBJ2-2; D: .; size: .
DNA: TGTGCCAGCTCACCGCGGACAGCCCTAGCCAAAAACATTCAGTACTTC; CDR3: CASSPRTALAKNIQYF; V: TRBV18; J: TRBJ2-4; D: .; size: .
DNA: TGTGCCAGCAGTTTAAATAGGTGGGCTGAAAGCACCGGGGAGCTGTTTTTT; CDR3: CASSLNRWAESTGELFF; V: TRBV27; J: TRBJ2-2; D: .; size: .
DNA: TGTGCCATCAACGGGGGGTTGGCAGATACGCAGTATTTT; CDR3: CAINGGLADTQYF; V: TRBV10-3; J: TRBJ2-3; D: TRBD2; size: .
DNA: TGTGCCAGCAGCTCCCAAGTGGGTAGCGGCTCCTACAATGAGCAGTTCTTC; CDR3: CASSSQVGSGSYNEQFF; V: TRBV11-3; J: TRBJ2-1; D: .; size: few
DNA: TGTGCCATCAGTGAGTCGCGAGGTCGCGAGCAGTACTTC; CDR3: CAISESRGREQYF; V: TRBV10-3; J: TRBJ2-7; D: .; size: once
DNA: TGTGCCAGCTTGGGGACTAGCGCCGACCCAGGGTTCTTC; CDR3: CASLGTSADPGFF; V: TRBV2; J: TRBJ2-1; D: TRBD2; size: once
DNA: TGCGCCAGCAGTCTGGGGACGACGGGGGGTCTCTACGAGCAGTACTTC; CDR3: CASSLGTTGGLYEQYF; V: TRBV5-1; J: TRBJ2-7; D: TRBD2; size: .
DNA: TGTGCCAGCAGTGAGGAGTCCAGCGGGAGACGGGTGCAGTACTTC; CDR3: CASSEESSGRRVQYF; V: TRBV6-1; J: TRBJ2-7; D: TRBD2; size: few
DNA: TGTGCCAGCAGTCCTTTTGGGGCTGACACCGGGGAGCTGTTTTTT; CDR3: CASSPFGADTGELFF; V: TRBV27; J: TRBJ2-2; D: .; size: few
DNA: TGTGCTAGTGGTTTGGTACGAGCAGGGGCAACTAATGAAAAACTGTTTTTT; CDR3: CASGLVRAGATNEKLFF; V: TRBV12-5; J: TRBJ1-4; D: .; size: few
DNA: TGTGCCAGTAGTGCAGGGGGGACAGGGATGAACACTGAAGCTTTCTTT; CDR3: CASSAGGTGMNTEAFF; V: TRBV19; J: TRBJ1-1; D: TRBD1; size: .
DNA: TGTGCCAGCAGGGATGCCGTGGCTAGCGGGGGGGGCGACATTCAGTACTTC; CDR3: CASRDAVASGGGDIQYF; V: TRBV28; J: TRBJ2-4; D: TRBD2; size: .
DNA: TGTGCCAGCAGCATTGACAGGGTGAGTCACTATGGCTACACCTTC; CDR3: CASSIDRVSHYGYTF; V: TRBV21-1; J: TRBJ1-2; D: .; size: few
DNA: TGTGCCAGCAAGGCAGGCTTTACTCCCACAGATACGCAGTATTTT; CDR3: CASKAGFTPTDTQYF; V: TRBV27; J: TRBJ2-3; D: .; size: .
DNA: TGCGCCAGCAGCTTGAGCGGGCCGGCCCCCCCCGGGGAGCTGTTTTTT; CDR3: CASSLSGPAPPGELFF; V: TRBV5-1; J: TRBJ2-2; D: .; size: .
DNA: TGTGCCAGTAGTCTCCGGGACAGGGGGATAAATGAGCAGTTCTTC; CDR3: CASSLRDRGINEQFF; V: TRBV19; J: TRBJ2-1; D: TRBD1; size: .